Presented here are 22 T cell receptor beta chains from one specimen sequenced in a study of CD8+ T cells in alopecia areata (dated by TCRdb to 2017 to 2018). The library was built by means of the immunoSEQ multiplex PCR assay. For TCR sequencing, RNA was extracted from every sample and reverse transcribed into cDNA to serve as template. Not all clones reach the TCRdb copy of this immuneACCESS table, which keeps in-frame sequences only. Checked studies attribute under half of the gap to unresolved V genes and leave the rest unexplained. The sample records approximately 210,000 clones, roughly 44% of which are singletons. 2.6% of the sample is in the top ten clones. The treatment or condition label for this specimen denotes: oral pan-JAK inhibitor, 5-10 mg twice daily. The sequencing used CD4+ T cells sorted from blood, collected around week 37, from a patient treated with tofacitinib. The origin of the receptors is a human donor with alopecia areata.

The CDR3 DNA reads TGTGCCAGCAGCTCTGCCGACCTACCAGCAGATACGCAGTATTTT. Translated: CASSSADLPADTQYF. The rearrangement links TRBV9 to TRBJ2-3; D is undetermined. This CDR3 is 15 amino acids long. Trimming stripped 4 bases from V and 4 bases from J, with 16 bases between. CDR1 SGDLS and CDR2 YYNGEE come from the germline V gene.

CDR3 DNA: TGCGCCAGCAGTCAAGAGACCCAGTACTTC. Encoded protein: CASSQETQYF. The chain links TRBV23-1 to TRBJ2-5; D is uncertain. TRBV23-1 is assigned to the ORF class and has an uncertain function. The V end lost 2 bases, the J end lost 5 bases, and 0 bases lay between the germline ends. The CDR3 has 10 residues.

This clone appeared many times. The chain employs TRBV21-1 and TRBJ2-7. TRBV21-1 is a pseudogene. This CDR3 region has 11 residues. CDR3: CASSKPYEQYF. CDR3 sequence (DNA): TGTGCCAGCAGCAAACCCTACGAGCAGTACTTC.

This clone was counted a few times. The V and J genes are TRBV28 and TRBJ2-5; maybe TRBD1 (6 bases). Trimming cost V 5 bases and J 3 bases, with 13 bases left between them. CDR3 length equals 14 residues. From germline, CDR1 is MDHEN and CDR2 SYDVKM. DNA of the CDR3: TGTGCCAGCAGTGACCGGGACAAGGAAGAGACCCAGTACTTC. Translated: CASSDRDKEETQYF.

This clone was observed once. CDR3 DNA sequence: TGTGCCACCAACGACATGGGGGACGAGCAGTACTTC. This sequence encodes CATNDMGDEQYF. V and J are TRBV7-2 and TRBJ2-7, with D perhaps TRBD1 or TRBD2 (5 bases each). The CDR3 length is 12 residues. Germline V gene sequence: CDR1 SGHTA, CDR2 FQGNSA. The V and J ends lost 10 bases and 5 bases respectively, with 15 bases between them.

CDR3 residues: CASSLEGAGANVLTF. The CDR3 nucleotides are TGTGCCAGCAGCTTAGAGGGAGCTGGGGCCAACGTCCTGACTTTC. This rearrangement joins TRBV11-1 to TRBJ2-6; a weak D match, TRBD2 (5 bases). V was shortened by 1 base and J by 2 bases, with 6 bases between the two germline ends. This CDR3 contains 15 residues. CDR1 is SGHAT and CDR2 is FQDESV in the germline V gene (reference sequence).

The chain links TRBV6-5 to TRBJ2-7; 7 nucleotides agree with TRBD1. The length of the CDR3 is 12 residues. Germline V lookup: CDR1 MNHEY, CDR2 SVGAGI. With 6 bases clipped from V and 3 bases from J, the junction kept 2 bases outside the gene matches. CDR3 in amino acids: CASRGQYYEQYF. DNA of the CDR3: TGTGCCAGCAGGGGACAGTACTACGAGCAGTACTTC.

V usage is TRBV7-2 and J usage is TRBJ2-7, with D maybe TRBD2 (6 bases). V was pared by 5 bases and J by 7 bases, with 18 bases between. The CDR3 covers 14 residues. Germline values: CDR1 SGHTA, CDR2 FQGNSA. As DNA, the CDR3 is TGTGCCAGCAGCCCGCGGACCCGGAGGGGTGAGCAGTACTTC. This codes for CASSPRTRRGEQYF.

The sample holds a few counts of this clone. The chain uses TRBV5-4 and TRBJ2-1; 9 nucleotides align to TRBD2. V was pared by 1 base and J by 4 bases, with 3 bases of the junction left unmatched. CDR1 and CDR2 from the germline V gene are SGHNT and YYREEE (reference sequence). The CDR3 spans 15 residues. This CDR3 is CASSLSSGTYNEQFF. The CDR3 region has the DNA TGTGCCAGCAGCTTGTCTAGCGGGACTTACAATGAGCAGTTCTTC.

A few counts support this clone. This sequence joins TRBV7-2 and TRBJ2-5; 8 bases are shared with TRBD2. CDR1 and CDR2 (germline): SGHTA, FQGNSA. The CDR3 is 15 amino acids. The J segment lost 2 bases and the V segment lost 2 bases, leaving 4 bases of the junction unmatched. This chain's CDR3 is CASSLWGGRQETQYF. The CDR3 DNA reads TGTGCCAGCAGCTTATGGGGCGGGAGGCAAGAGACCCAGTACTTC.

This clone was seen just once. The chain couples TRBV29-1 to TRBJ1-5; maybe TRBD1 (5 bases). Trimming cost V 4 bases and J 3 bases, with 13 bases left between them. Germline lookup yields CDR1 SQVTM and CDR2 ANQGSEA. This CDR3 region has 14 residues. The CDR3 reads CSVADSNLNQPQHF. CDR3 sequence (DNA): TGCAGCGTTGCCGACAGCAACCTCAATCAGCCCCAGCATTTT.

Points on this clone: Other nucleotide sequences from this sample produce the same CDR3. The gene calls are TRBV20-1 and TRBJ2-5; D is unclear. Germline CDR1 DFQATT, CDR2 SNEGSKA (reference sequence). The length of the CDR3 is 10 residues. With 3 bases removed from V and 4 bases from J, the gap between germline ends came to 3 bases. CDR3 in DNA: TGCAGTGCTAGTCTAGAGACCCAGTACTTC. The encoded protein is CSASLETQYF.

This clone showed up just a few times. The rearrangement links TRBV28 to TRBJ2-3; D ambiguous. CDR3 length: 14 amino acids. The germline V gene has CDR1 MDHEN and CDR2 SYDVKM. The ends were cut back, 4 bases at V and 1 base at J, with 9 bases in the middle. The CDR3 loop reads CASSSLMGTDTQYF. CDR3 DNA: TGTGCCAGCAGTTCCCTGATGGGCACAGATACGCAGTATTTT.

V usage is TRBV28 and J usage is TRBJ2-5; 10 nucleotides align to TRBD1. This CDR3 has 11 residues. The germline V gene encodes CDR1 MDHEN and CDR2 SYDVKM. Losses at the gene ends were 3 bases for V and 13 bases for J; bases not matched to a gene: 2. CDR3 sequence reads: CASSFDRGRYF. The CDR3 DNA reads as TGTGCCAGCAGTTTCGACAGGGGGCGGTACTTC.

In this sample, this clone is medium-sized. The chain links TRBV7-2 to TRBJ2-4; D possibly uses TRBD1 or TRBD2 (5 bases each). Germline CDR1 and CDR2: SGHTA and FQGNSA. V lost 5 bases, J lost 9 bases, and 17 bases lay in between. The CDR3 has 14 residues. CDR3 nucleotides: TGTGCCAGCAGCGGCCGGGACGTGGGCGGCATTCAGTACTTC. Translating it yields CASSGRDVGGIQYF.

V usage is TRBV4-3 and J usage is TRBJ2-1; TRBD2 matches 12 bases. The CDR3 runs to 15 residues. Trimming cost V 4 bases and J 4 bases; bases outside gene matches: 2. CDR1 is LGHNA, CDR2 YSLEER, per germline. CDR3 nucleotide sequence: TGCGCCAGCAGCCTGACTAGCGGGGGTTACAATGAGCAGTTCTTC. This encodes CASSLTSGGYNEQFF.

Ten or more counts support this clone. The chain has TRBV6-6 and TRBJ2-7; 10 bases are a match to TRBD2. Germline loops: CDR1 MNHNY, CDR2 SVGAGI (reference sequence). J lost 4 bases, V lost 5 bases, and 8 bases had no gene match. CDR3 size: 15 residues. Here the CDR3 reads CASSSGRASLYEQYF. In DNA, the CDR3 is TGTGCCAGCAGTAGCGGGAGGGCCAGTTTATACGAGCAGTACTTC.

As regards this clone: Germline and junction disagree at one end, which may indicate a read error. The rearrangement uses TRBV4-2 and TRBJ2-6; TRBD1 matches 7 bases. Per the germline V gene, CDR1 is LGHNA and CDR2 is YNFKEQ. The CDR3 extends over 18 amino acids. CDR3 sequence reads: CANSQRDRVRAGANVLTF. The CDR3 nucleotides read TGTGCCAACAGCCAACGAGACAGGGTGAGGGCGGGGGCCAACGTCCTGACTTTC.

This clone turned up a few times. The rearrangement uses TRBV10-3 and TRBJ2-5; 8 bases match TRBD2. V trimming: 1 base; J trimming: 3 bases; junction bases outside the gene matches: 4. CDR1 is ENHRY, CDR2 SYGVKD, per germline. The CDR3 is made up of 15 amino acids. CDR3 in amino acids: CAISELLGREETQYF. CDR3 nucleotides: TGTGCCATCAGTGAGTTACTCGGGAGGGAAGAGACCCAGTACTTC.

This clone was seen only once. V usage is TRBV6-5 and J usage is TRBJ2-5; D not certain. Germline-derived CDR1 and CDR2 are MNHEY and SVGAGI. Trimming cost V 4 bases and J 5 bases, with 11 bases left between them. The CDR3 runs 13 residues. The CDR3 DNA sequence: TGTGCCAGCAGTTCGGGTAGCAGGGAGACCCAGTACTTC. Amino acid sequence: CASSSGSRETQYF.

The V and J genes are TRBV2 and TRBJ2-5; TRBD2 aligns across 8 bases. The DNA end is more similar to TRBJ2-7, so the J call may be wrong. The CDR3 runs 15 residues. Germline V lookup: CDR1 SNHLY, CDR2 FYNNEI. The CDR3, as DNA: TGTGCCAGCAGTGGGGGAGCGGGAGCTACCTACGAGCAGTACTTC. Translation: CASSGGAGATYEQYF.

The chain combines TRBV30 with TRBJ2-3; the match to TRBD2 covers 7 bases. Per the germline V gene, CDR1 is GTSNPN and CDR2 is SVGIG (reference sequence). The CDR3 consists of 17 residues. J lost 1 base, V lost 2 bases, and 12 bases had no gene match. CDR3 DNA sequence: TGTGCCTGGAGTATGCCTGGCGCGGGAGAGGGCACAGATACGCAGTATTTT. Translated, it gives CAWSMPGAGEGTDTQYF.